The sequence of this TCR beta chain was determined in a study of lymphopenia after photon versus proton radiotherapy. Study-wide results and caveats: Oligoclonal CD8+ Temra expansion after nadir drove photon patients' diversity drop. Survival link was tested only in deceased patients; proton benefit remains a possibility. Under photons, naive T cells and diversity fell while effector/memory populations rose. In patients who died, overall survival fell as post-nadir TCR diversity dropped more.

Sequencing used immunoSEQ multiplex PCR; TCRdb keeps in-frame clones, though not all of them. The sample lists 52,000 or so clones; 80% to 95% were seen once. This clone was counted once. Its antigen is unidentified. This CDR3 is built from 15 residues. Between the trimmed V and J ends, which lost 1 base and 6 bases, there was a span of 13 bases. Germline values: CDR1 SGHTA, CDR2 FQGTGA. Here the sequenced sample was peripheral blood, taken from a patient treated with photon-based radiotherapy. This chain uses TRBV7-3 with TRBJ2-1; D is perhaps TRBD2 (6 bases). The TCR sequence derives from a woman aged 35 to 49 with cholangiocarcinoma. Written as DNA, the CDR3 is TGTGCCAGCAGCTTAATGGGGCGGGATGTCAATGAGCAGTTCTTC. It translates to CASSLMGRDVNEQFF.